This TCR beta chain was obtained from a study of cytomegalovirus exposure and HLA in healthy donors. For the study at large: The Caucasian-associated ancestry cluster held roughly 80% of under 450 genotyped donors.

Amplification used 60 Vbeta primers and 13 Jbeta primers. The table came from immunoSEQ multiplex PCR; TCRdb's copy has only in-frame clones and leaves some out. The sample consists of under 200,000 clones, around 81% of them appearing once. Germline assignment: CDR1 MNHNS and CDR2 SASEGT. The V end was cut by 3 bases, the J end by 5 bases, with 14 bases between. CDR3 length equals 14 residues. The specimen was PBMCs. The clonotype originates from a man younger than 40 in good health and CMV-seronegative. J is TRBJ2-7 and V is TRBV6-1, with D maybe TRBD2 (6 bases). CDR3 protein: CASSDYGRGNEQYF. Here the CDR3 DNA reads TGTGCCAGCAGTGATTACGGGCGGGGCAACGAGCAGTACTTC.